The 29 T cell receptor beta chains below were found in one sample sequenced in a study of cytotoxic CD8 clonotypes in ibrutinib-treated CLL. Only in-frame clones appear in the TCRdb table, and some are missing; sequencing was by immunoSEQ multiplex PCR. The sample yields about 85,000 clones, about 76% seen once. The specimen comprised PBMCs, sampled after 12 months of ibrutinib treatment. The origin of the receptors is a human donor with chronic lymphocytic leukemia.

The V gene is TRBV5-1, the J gene TRBJ2-5, with 7 bases aligning to TRBD1. The germline V gene encodes CDR1 SGHRS and CDR2 YFSETQ. This CDR3 spans 14 amino acids. The trim removed 4 bases at V and 5 bases at J, leaving 8 bases unmatched. DNA for the CDR3: TGCGCCAGCAGCGCCCCAGGGGGTGGGGAGACCCAGTACTTC. This sequence encodes CASSAPGGGETQYF.

The V call is TRBV18, the J call TRBJ1-2; D remains unclear. Germline assignment: CDR1 KGHSH and CDR2 LQKENI. The CDR3 sequence is 13 residues long. V was cut by 5 bases and J by 8 bases, with 15 bases left in between. CDR3 coding DNA: TGTGCCAGCTCAACCGGGGATTTCGGGGGCTACACCTTC. Translated: CASSTGDFGGYTF.

The J gene is TRBJ2-5, the V gene TRBV10-3; unclear D gene. The CDR3 is made up of 13 amino acids. Trimming removed 10 bases at V and 1 base at J, with 13 bases between. CDR1 and CDR2 (germline): ENHRY, SYGVKD. The DNA of the CDR3 is TGTGCCAGCAGCACAACAACCCAAGAGACCCAGTACTTC. Protein: CASSTTTQETQYF.

The CDR3 sequence: CASSLGPPAGGYTF. CDR3 sequence (DNA): TGTGCCAGCAGCTTAGGTCCCCCGGCGGGTGGCTACACCTTC. The gene calls are TRBV7-9 and TRBJ1-2; no clear D gene. The length of the CDR3 is 14 residues. The germline V gene has CDR1 SEHNR and CDR2 FQNEAQ (reference sequence). V gave up 1 base and J gave up 7 bases, with 13 bases separating them.

The CDR3: CAISPLRTGSHIQYF. In DNA, the CDR3 is TGTGCCATCAGCCCCCTCCGGACAGGGTCTCACATTCAGTACTTC. The V call is TRBV10-3, the J call TRBJ2-4; TRBD1 aligns across 8 bases. Trimming removed 6 bases from V and 8 bases from J; junction bases left unmatched: 12. The CDR3 contains 15 residues. Germline V gives CDR1 ENHRY, CDR2 SYGVKD.

The CDR3 reads CASSQEGRDTQYF. The CDR3, as DNA: TGCGCCAGCAGCCAAGAGGGGCGGGATACGCAGTATTTT. The chain combines TRBV4-3 with TRBJ2-3; D might be TRBD1 (5 bases). This CDR3 is built from 13 residues. The V gene lost 0 bases and the J gene lost 6 bases, with 7 bases spanning the gap. Germline lookup yields CDR1 LGHNA and CDR2 YSLEER.

The V and J genes are TRBV28 and TRBJ1-5; possible D gene TRBD1, 5 bases. CDR3 length: 15 amino acids. The V end was cut by 2 bases, the J end by 2 bases, with 10 bases between. The germline V gene has CDR1 MDHEN and CDR2 SYDVKM. Here the CDR3 reads CASSLRGMGNQPQHF. CDR3 sequence (DNA): TGTGCCAGCAGTTTACGGGGGATGGGCAATCAGCCCCAGCATTTT.

This clone was picked up a small number of times. The genes are TRBV6-6 and TRBJ1-6, with 8 bases aligning to TRBD1. Germline V CDR1 and CDR2: MNHNY, SVGAGI (reference sequence). V lost 4 bases to trimming and J lost 10 bases; unmatched junction nucleotides: 12. The CDR3 covers 16 residues. This CDR3 reads CASSFASGGARSPLHF. CDR3 DNA: TGTGCCAGCAGTTTCGCTTCAGGGGGCGCCAGGTCACCCCTCCACTTT.

This chain connects TRBV20-1 to TRBJ1-2, with D hard to call. Germline CDR1 DFQATT, CDR2 SNEGSKA (reference sequence). This CDR3 region has 10 residues. CDR3 nucleotides: TGCACCCCCCTCGTATACGGCTACACCTTC. This gives the protein CTPLVYGYTF.

With respect to this clone: A much larger clone lies a single base off, so this may be a read error. This chain links TRBV28 with TRBJ1-2; D unclear. Looked up from germline, CDR1 is MDHEN and CDR2 is SYDVKM. The CDR3 sequence is 11 residues long. The CDR3 protein is CVSTTNYGYTF. CDR3 DNA sequence: TGTGTCAGCACCACTAACTATGGCTACACCTTC.

As for this clone: An end of the junction differs from the germline gene, which may be a read error. The genes are TRBV30 and TRBJ1-4; tentatively, D is TRBD1 (6 bases). CDR1 and CDR2 (germline): GTSNPN, SVGIG (reference sequence). CDR3 size: 11 residues. The CDR3 sequence is CAWSQDRTTGF. In DNA, the CDR3 is TGTGCCTGGAGTCAAGACAGGACAACCGGGTTT.

This clone was picked up a small number of times. The CDR3, as DNA: TGTGCCAGCAGCTTTGGGCAGGCGGGGGGCAATGAGCAGTTCTTC. Encoded protein: CASSFGQAGGNEQFF. The chain joins TRBV7-2 to TRBJ2-1; TRBD2 aligns across 8 bases. The CDR3 extends over 15 amino acids. Germline values: CDR1 SGHTA, CDR2 FQGNSA. Trimming took 3 bases from V and 6 from J; bases not matched to a gene: 7.

CDR3 bases: TGTGCCAGTAGTGCCCGACAGGCCCCTAATTCACCCCTCCACTTT. Translating it yields CASSARQAPNSPLHF. The V and J genes are TRBV19 and TRBJ1-6; weak D call: TRBD1 (6 bases). Per germline, CDR1 LNHDA and CDR2 SQIVND (reference sequence). Trimming took 5 bases from V and 6 from J, leaving 14 bases between them. The CDR3 contains 15 residues.

The chain couples TRBV7-8 to TRBJ1-3; weak D call: TRBD1 (6 bases). V was cut by 5 bases and J by 2 bases, with 13 bases left in between. Germline V gene sequence: CDR1 SGHVS, CDR2 FQNEAQ. This CDR3 is built from 15 residues. The CDR3 sequence: CASSLPTGTGNTIYF. The CDR3 DNA reads as TGTGCCAGCAGCCTCCCAACAGGGACTGGAAACACCATATATTTT. The full variable domain, in which reference TRBV7-8 and TRBJ1-3 provide the parts outside the CDR3, is GAGVSQSPRYKVAKRGQDVALRCDPISGHVSLFWYQQALGQGPEFLTYFQNEAQLDKSGLPSDRFFAERPEGSVSTLKIQRTQQEDSAVYLCASSLPTGTGNTIYFGEGSWLTVV.

The chain uses TRBV27 and TRBJ2-7; D call uncertain. V gave up 11 bases and J gave up 6 bases, with 14 bases separating them. This CDR3 is built from 11 residues. Per the germline V gene, CDR1 is MNHEY and CDR2 is SMNVEV (reference sequence). This chain's CDR3 is CARTGSREQYF. In DNA form, the CDR3 reads TGTGCCCGCACGGGCTCTCGCGAGCAGTACTTC.

The gene calls are TRBV5-6 and TRBJ2-3, with D perhaps given as TRBD1 or TRBD2 (5 bases each). This CDR3 spans 13 amino acids. The V gene lost 3 bases and the J gene lost 2 bases, with 7 bases spanning the gap. Germline loops: CDR1 SGHDT, CDR2 YYEEEE. CDR3 nucleotides: TGTGCCAGCAGCTGGGGGTCCACAGATACGCAGTATTTT. This sequence encodes CASSWGSTDTQYF.

The chain has TRBV28 and TRBJ1-2; TRBD1 agrees at 8 bases. The CDR3 has 12 amino acids. The germline CDR1 and CDR2 sequences are MDHEN and SYDVKM. Trimming removed 7 bases from V and 7 bases from J; junction bases left unmatched: 5. DNA of the CDR3: TGTGCCAGCACGGACAGGGAAGGTGGCTACACCTTC. This translates into CASTDREGGYTF.

The rearrangement links TRBV4-3 to TRBJ2-2; the D gene is possibly TRBD1 (6 bases). Deletions cut 0 bases from V and 2 bases from J, with 13 bases between. This CDR3 is 17 amino acids long. CDR1 and CDR2 (germline): LGHNA, YSLEER. CDR3 DNA sequence: TGCGCCAGCAGCCAAGATGGGGGCAGGGTTAACACCGGGGAGCTGTTTTTT. This codes for CASSQDGGRVNTGELFF.

The CDR3 is CASRRATDAGEQYF. The CDR3 nucleotides are TGCGCCAGCCGCCGGGCTACCGATGCGGGGGAGCAGTACTTC. The rearrangement joins TRBV5-1 to TRBJ2-7, with D perhaps TRBD2 (6 bases). Germline V gene lookup returns CDR1 SGHRS and CDR2 YFSETQ. Trimming cost V 7 bases and J 7 bases, with 21 bases left between them. This CDR3 spans 14 amino acids.

This chain joins TRBV10-3 and TRBJ1-1; D is uncertain. Trimming stripped 10 bases from V and 3 bases from J, with 18 bases between. The germline gives CDR1 ENHRY, CDR2 SYGVKD. The CDR3 length is 14 residues. CDR3 coding DNA: TGTGCCACCCTGGGTAGGACCTTGGACACTGAAGCTTTCTTT. Translated, it gives CATLGRTLDTEAFF.

This chain connects TRBV28 to TRBJ1-3, with D hard to call. The CDR3 sequence is 13 residues long. The V and J ends lost 10 bases and 4 bases respectively, with 14 bases between them. Per the germline V gene, CDR1 is MDHEN and CDR2 is SYDVKM. The CDR3 DNA is TGTGCCACCTACATCCTTGGGGGAAACACCATATATTTT. Its translation: CATYILGGNTIYF. The whole variable domain, filled in from reference TRBV28 and TRBJ1-3, reads DVKVTQSSRYLVKRTGEKVFLECVQDMDHENMFWYRQDPGLGLRLIYFSYDVKMKEKGDIPEGYSVSREKKERFSLILESASTNQTSMYLCATYILGGNTIYFGEGSWLTVV.

The V gene is TRBV9, the J gene TRBJ2-1, with TRBD2 matching 9 bases. The CDR3 runs to 15 residues. The germline CDR1 and CDR2 sequences are SGDLS and YYNGEE. V lost 4 bases to trimming and J lost 1 base; unmatched junction nucleotides: 3. The CDR3 sequence is CASSLAGRSYNEQFF. CDR3 DNA: TGTGCCAGCAGCCTAGCGGGGAGGTCCTACAATGAGCAGTTCTTC.

This sequence joins TRBV11-1 and TRBJ2-5, with 12 bases lining up with TRBD1. The trim removed 5 bases at V and 5 bases at J, leaving 9 bases unmatched. The CDR3 spans 16 residues. Germline V gene sequence: CDR1 SGHAT, CDR2 FQDESV (reference sequence). CDR3 sequence reads: CASSAWDRGLGETQYF. The CDR3 DNA reads as TGTGCCAGCAGCGCCTGGGACAGGGGGCTTGGGGAGACCCAGTACTTC.

V gene TRBV27 combines with J gene TRBJ1-2; no reliable D call. There are 13 residues in the CDR3. V was shortened by 6 bases and J by 11 bases, with 19 bases between the two germline ends. Per the germline V gene, CDR1 is MNHEY and CDR2 is SMNVEV (reference sequence). Here the CDR3 DNA reads TGTGCCAGCAGGAGGTGGGGATCGGGAGGATACACCTTC. Residues: CASRRWGSGGYTF.

The chain couples TRBV18 to TRBJ2-5, with TRBD2 as a possible D gene (5 bases). CDR3 length equals 14 residues. V was pared by 6 bases and J by 2 bases, with 13 bases between. Germline CDR1 reads KGHSH; CDR2 reads LQKENI. The CDR3 reads CASSLLRDQETQYF. The DNA of the CDR3 is TGTGCCAGCTCCCTCCTCCGGGATCAAGAGACCCAGTACTTC.

The CDR3 here is CASSEGVTYEQYF. CDR3 nucleotide sequence: TGTGCCAGCAGTGAAGGGGTCACCTACGAGCAGTACTTC. The V call is TRBV6-1, the J call TRBJ2-7; D uncertain. In germline, CDR1 is MNHNS, CDR2 SASEGT. V was trimmed by 1 base and J by 2 bases, leaving 6 bases between them. This CDR3 region has 13 residues.

CDR3 protein: CASSGGDGTYGYTF. The CDR3 bases are TGTGCCAGCAGCGGGGGGGACGGAACCTATGGCTACACCTTC. The gene calls are TRBV9 and TRBJ1-2, with D possibly matching TRBD1 (5 bases). Germline-derived CDR1 and CDR2 are SGDLS and YYNGEE. V gave up 3 bases and J gave up 4 bases, with 13 bases separating them. The CDR3 is 14 amino acids.

This clone was detected once. The chain joins TRBV5-1 to TRBJ2-7; 13 nucleotides align to TRBD2. The V gene's germline CDR1 is SGHRS and CDR2 YFSETQ. This CDR3 is built from 18 residues. V shed 4 bases and J 0 bases; nucleotides not matched to a gene: 10. CDR3 bases: TGCGCCAGCAGCCCCTACGGACTAGCGGGAGACCCCTCCTACGAGCAGTACTTC. It codes for CASSPYGLAGDPSYEQYF.

The chain employs TRBV9 and TRBJ1-5; 9 bases line up with TRBD1. The CDR3 runs to 15 residues. The germline gives CDR1 SGDLS, CDR2 YYNGEE. V trimming: 4 bases; J trimming: 7 bases; junction bases outside the gene matches: 9. Written as DNA, the CDR3 is TGTGCCAGCAGCCCCACGGGACAGGGAGGACAGCCCCAGCATTTT. It yields the protein CASSPTGQGGQPQHF.